The 13 T cell receptor beta chains below were found in one sample sequenced in a study of control samples from healthy donors and cancer patients (dated by TCRdb to 2018 to 2021). Library prep was done by the immunoSEQ multiplex PCR assay. This immuneACCESS table, as held by TCRdb, lists in-frame sequences with V and J called but not all clones. Of the missing ones, under half trace to an unresolved V gene in checked studies; the others have no known cause. This sample holds about 75,000 clones; 90% to 95% were observed only once. The leading ten clones occupy over 5% of the sample. Material for sequencing was blood. The receptors stem from a woman between 40 and 50 years old in good health.

V is TRBV5-1 and J is TRBJ1-4; TRBD1 matches 11 bases. CDR3 length: 14 residues. Germline CDR1 and CDR2: SGHRS and YFSETQ. With V trimmed by 3 bases and J by 6 bases, 1 base remained unmatched. The CDR3 region is CASSWTGGDEKLFF. CDR3 sequence (DNA): TGCGCCAGCAGCTGGACAGGGGGCGATGAAAAACTGTTTTTT. Full variable domain (remainder filled in from reference TRBV5-1 and TRBJ1-4): KAGVTQTPRYLIKTRGQQVTLSCSPISGHRSVSWYQQTPGQGLQFLFEYFSETQRNKGNFPGRFSGRQFSNSRSEMNVSTLELGDSALYLCASSWTGGDEKLFFGSGTQLSVL.

The chain recombines TRBV27 with TRBJ1-6; D uncertain. V lost 0 bases and J 4 bases, leaving 4 bases between the germline ends. This CDR3 is 14 amino acids long. The V gene's germline CDR1 is MNHEY and CDR2 SMNVEV (reference sequence). The CDR3 DNA sequence: TGTGCCAGCAGTTTATCCACTTATAATTCACCCCTCCACTTT. This codes for CASSLSTYNSPLHF.

The V gene is TRBV28, the J gene TRBJ1-2; possibly TRBD1 for D (5 bases). From germline, CDR1 is MDHEN and CDR2 SYDVKM. Trimming stripped 10 bases from V and 8 bases from J, with 20 bases between. The CDR3 is 13 residues long. DNA of the CDR3: TGTGCCATCCCGGGACGCGGGAGGAGAGGCTACACCTTC. Encoded protein: CAIPGRGRRGYTF.

This clone has a single count. The chain recombines TRBV28 with TRBJ2-5; 7 positions match TRBD1. From germline, CDR1 is MDHEN and CDR2 SYDVKM. The CDR3 is 14 residues long. After removal of 7 bases from V and 4 bases from J, the junction contained 9 bases not matched to a gene. CDR3 DNA: TGTGCCAGCAATCTTGACAGGGTAACAGAGACCCAGTACTTC. Protein product: CASNLDRVTETQYF.

The chain has TRBV12-3 or TRBV12-4 and TRBJ1-5; weak D call: TRBD1 (6 bases). Trimming left V 7 bases short and J 5 bases short, with 12 bases between. This CDR3 is built from 13 residues. CDR3 sequence: CASKQGRDQPQHF. The CDR3 DNA sequence: TGTGCCAGCAAACAGGGTAGGGATCAGCCCCAGCATTTT.

The chain uses TRBV5-4 and TRBJ1-2; no clear D. V was shortened by 2 bases and J by 4 bases, with 6 bases between the two germline ends. CDR3 length: 12 amino acids. Per germline, CDR1 SGHNT and CDR2 YYREEE (reference sequence). CDR3 sequence: CASSFPGYGYTF. Written as DNA, the CDR3 is TGTGCCAGCAGCTTCCCAGGCTATGGCTACACCTTC.

V gene TRBV5-1 combines with J gene TRBJ2-7; unclear D gene. This CDR3 has 13 amino acids. The V and J ends lost 1 base and 3 bases respectively, with 8 bases between them. The germline gives CDR1 SGHRS, CDR2 YFSETQ. CDR3 DNA: TGCGCCAGCAGCTTGCAAGGATACTACGAGCAGTACTTC. Translating it yields CASSLQGYYEQYF.

The genes are TRBV28 and TRBJ1-5; the match to TRBD1 covers 7 bases. The J segment lost 6 bases and the V segment lost 2 bases, leaving 4 bases of the junction unmatched. CDR3 length equals 14 residues. From germline, CDR1 is MDHEN and CDR2 SYDVKM. CDR3 nucleotide sequence: TGTGCCAGCAGTTTACGGGACAGTCTTCAGCCCCAGCATTTT. As protein: CASSLRDSLQPQHF.

The rearrangement joins TRBV6-5 to TRBJ1-1; tentatively, D is TRBD1 (5 bases). The V gene lost 2 bases and the J gene lost 4 bases, with 8 bases spanning the gap. Germline V gene lookup returns CDR1 MNHEY and CDR2 SVGAGI. The CDR3 spans 13 residues. CDR3 sequence (DNA): TGTGCCAGCAGTTACGGGGGGGGCACTGAAGCTTTCTTT. Amino acids: CASSYGGGTEAFF.

CDR3 sequence: CASRTGQPQHF. CDR3 sequence (DNA): TGTGCCAGCAGGACCGGTCAGCCCCAGCATTTT. The chain combines TRBV6-5 with TRBJ1-5; D unresolved. This CDR3 spans 11 amino acids. V was pared by 6 bases and J by 6 bases, with 6 bases between. Germline V lookup: CDR1 MNHEY, CDR2 SVGAGI.

This sequence joins TRBV2 and TRBJ2-7; tentative D call: TRBD2 (5 bases). Trimming removed 9 bases from V and 3 bases from J, with 21 bases in between. Germline loops: CDR1 SNHLY, CDR2 FYNNEI. CDR3 size: 15 residues. The CDR3 coding sequence is TGTGCCAGTAGCCCCGATGGACGGAGGTACTACGAGCAGTACTTC. Residues: CASSPDGRRYYEQYF.

As regards this clone: Other nucleotide sequences in the sample specify the same CDR3. The chain combines TRBV21-1 with TRBJ2-7; no check of the table's D call, TRBD1, against the DNA was made. TRBV21-1 is annotated as a pseudogene. This CDR3 is 16 amino acids long. The CDR3 DNA sequence: TGTGCCAGCAGCTCTTCCGGCGGGACAGGGGTAGCAGAGCAGTACTTC. Its translation: CASSSSGGTGVAEQYF.

The chain links TRBV3-1 (or the pseudogene TRBV3-2) to TRBJ1-6; D is undetermined. The CDR3 totals 13 residues. CDR1 and CDR2 (germline): LGHDT, YNNKEL (reference sequence). V lost 2 bases, J lost 10 bases, and 9 bases lay in between. This chain's CDR3 is CASSQRESSPLHF. For the CDR3, the DNA is TGTGCCAGCAGCCAAAGGGAGAGCTCACCCCTCCACTTT.